The rows below give T cell receptor beta chains drawn from one sample of a study of blood T cell repertoires in COVID-19. Clones were read by immunoSEQ multiplex PCR, and TCRdb kept only the in-frame ones, dropping some. The sample holds about 150,000 clones, roughly 87% seen once. Sequencing was done on a sample of peripheral blood. The receptors shown here come from a human donor in a cohort sampled during active COVID-19. The CDR3 runs from the conserved cysteine through the conserved F or W. Each record gives: clone size, V gene, D gene, J gene, CDR3 DNA, CDR3 protein. D genes are given only for firm matches. The size field is filled for only some rows; it gives once, few, many or a size class.

size: -
V: TRBV7-2
D: -
J: TRBJ1-2
DNA: TGTGCCAGCAGCTTATTTGGGACTGGCAGTACCTATGGCTACACCTTC
CDR3: CASSLFGTGSTYGYTF

size: -
V: TRBV6-1
D: TRBD2
J: TRBJ2-7
DNA: TGTGCCAGCAGTGCTATTGTGTGGCTAGCGGCCTACGAGCAGTACTTC
CDR3: CASSAIVWLAAYEQYF

size: -
V: TRBV12-3/TRBV12-4
D: -
J: TRBJ2-3
DNA: TGTGCCAGCAGTTGGGGAGACGTTGATACGCAGTATTTT
CDR3: CASSWGDVDTQYF

size: -
V: TRBV6-6
D: -
J: TRBJ1-2
DNA: TGTGCCAGCAGTTACTCTGACAGTGGCTATGGCTACACCTTC
CDR3: CASSYSDSGYGYTF

size: medium-sized
V: TRBV9
D: -
J: TRBJ1-3
DNA: TGTGCCAGCAGCCCCCCAACTGGAAACACCATATATTTT
CDR3: CASSPPTGNTIYF

size: -
V: TRBV28
D: -
J: TRBJ2-3
DNA: TGTGCCGTCGGGAGTGGGAGCACAGATACGCAGTATTTT
CDR3: CAVGSGSTDTQYF

size: -
V: TRBV5-8
D: -
J: TRBJ1-2
DNA: TGTGCCAGCAGCTTGGGCACAGGGCTTGGCTATGGCTACACCTTC
CDR3: CASSLGTGLGYGYTF

size: -
V: TRBV6-5
D: TRBD2
J: TRBJ2-3
DNA: TGTGCCAGCAGTTACGGCAGGGAGGGTACAGATACGCAGTATTTT
CDR3: CASSYGREGTDTQYF

size: few
V: TRBV12-3/TRBV12-4
D: -
J: TRBJ1-1
DNA: TGTGCCAGCAGTGACAGACTGAACACTGAAGCTTTCTTT
CDR3: CASSDRLNTEAFF

size: -
V: TRBV7-2
D: -
J: TRBJ1-1
DNA: TGTGCCAGCAGCTTAGACGGGTCTGGCACTGAAGCTTTCTTT
CDR3: CASSLDGSGTEAFF

size: -
V: TRBV3-1/TRBV3-2
D: TRBD1
J: TRBJ1-4
DNA: TGTGCCAGCAGCCAAGGTCAAGGGGGCCATGAAAAACTGTTTTTT
CDR3: CASSQGQGGHEKLFF

size: -
V: TRBV27
D: -
J: TRBJ1-4
DNA: TGTGCCAGCAAGACATCCCTCGTCAGGGGTTATAATGAAAAACTGTTTTTT
CDR3: CASKTSLVRGYNEKLFF

size: -
V: TRBV2
D: -
J: TRBJ1-1
DNA: TGTGCCAGCTACCAGGTTTCTCACACTGAAGCTTTCTTT
CDR3: CASYQVSHTEAFF

size: -
V: TRBV27
D: -
J: TRBJ2-7
DNA: TGTGCCAGCAGTTCATCCAAGGGGTCCTCGGGGGCCTACGAGCAGTACTTC
CDR3: CASSSSKGSSGAYEQYF

size: -
V: TRBV16
D: -
J: TRBJ1-1
DNA: TGTGCCAGCAGCCAATCGGGGCCCTCCCTGAACACTGAAGCTTTCTTT
CDR3: CASSQSGPSLNTEAFF

size: -
V: TRBV2
D: -
J: TRBJ2-2
DNA: TGTGCCAGCAGTGAATTTAATCCCGGGGAGCTGTTTTTT
CDR3: CASSEFNPGELFF

size: -
V: TRBV7-8
D: TRBD2
J: TRBJ2-3
DNA: TGTGCCAGCAGCCGGAGGACTAGCGGAAGCACAGATACGCAGTATTTT
CDR3: CASSRRTSGSTDTQYF

size: -
V: TRBV19
D: -
J: TRBJ2-3
DNA: TGTGCCAGTAGTATCGCGAACACAGATACGCAGTATTTT
CDR3: CASSIANTDTQYF

size: -
V: TRBV6-5
D: TRBD2
J: TRBJ2-1
DNA: TGTGCCAGCAGTTTAGCGGGAGGGCGGGACAATGAGCAGTTCTTC
CDR3: CASSLAGGRDNEQFF

size: -
V: TRBV9
D: -
J: TRBJ1-1
DNA: TGTGCCAGCAGCGTAGGGCTGGGGGCTGGTGAAGCTTTCTTT
CDR3: CASSVGLGAGEAFF

size: once
V: TRBV29-1
D: TRBD2
J: TRBJ2-7
DNA: TGCAGCGTGGGACTAGCGGGGCCCCTTAGCTCCTACGAGCAGTACTTC
CDR3: CSVGLAGPLSSYEQYF

size: -
V: TRBV12-3/TRBV12-4
D: -
J: TRBJ1-1
DNA: TGTGCCAGCAGTTTTAAGGGAGAAACTGAAGCTTTCTTT
CDR3: CASSFKGETEAFF

size: -
V: TRBV25-1
D: TRBD2
J: TRBJ2-7
DNA: TGTGCCAGCAGTTTAGCGGGAGCGGTCGAGCAGTACTTC
CDR3: CASSLAGAVEQYF

size: -
V: TRBV28
D: -
J: TRBJ2-1
DNA: TGTGCCAGCAGTAGGCGAGGTCTGTACAATGAGCAGTTCTTC
CDR3: CASSRRGLYNEQFF